This T cell receptor (beta chain) was obtained from a study of tumor and adjacent non-tumor tissue in lung cancer. Findings and limits, study-wide: Patients with more diverse tumor TCRs had worse survival.

TCRbeta libraries were built with three rounds of nested PCR, modified from ARM-PCR. TCRdb redid the calling of the multiplex PCR reads with MiXCR, one entry per CDR3 protein. The sample records 90,000 to 120,000 distinct CDR3 sequences, approximately 65% being singletons. RNA was extracted from bulk tissue without any cell sorting. More than 3 cm separated this lung sample from the edge of the tumor. Comments on this clonotype: Its antigen remains unknown. At one end the junction does not follow the germline gene, possibly because of a read error.

The sequence was obtained from a man aged 25-45 years with non-small cell lung cancer. Material: distant non-tumor lung tissue.

This CDR3 is CSVRDAGGELLF. The CDR3, as DNA: TGCAGTGTTAGGGACGCCGGAGGGGAGCTGCTTTTT. The J gene is TRBJ2-2, the V gene TRBV20-1; TRBD2 is a possible D gene (6 bases). The CDR3 contains 12 residues. Per germline, CDR1 DFQATT and CDR2 SNEGSKA (reference sequence).